The T cell receptor (beta chain) under discussion was sequenced for a study of Ad26.COV2.S vaccination and SARS-CoV-2 variants. Treatment denoted: about 20 received Ad26.COV2.S at low or high dose, single or two shots; 5 received placebo; per-sample allocation not given. The samples were gathered on day 63 after the first injection of vaccine or placebo. There are 12 residues in the CDR3. The germline gives CDR1 ENHRY, CDR2 SYGVKD. Trimming stripped 2 bases from V and 3 bases from J, with 1 base between. The table came from immunoSEQ multiplex PCR; TCRdb's copy has only in-frame clones and leaves some out. The data contain 500,000 or so clones, roughly 89% of them singletons.

This sequence originates from a person aged 18-65 years who received the Ad26.COV2.S COVID-19 vaccine or a placebo. The chain combines TRBV10-3 with TRBJ2-2, with D unresolved. This material consisted of peripheral blood, taken in a trial of Ad26.COV2.S vaccine versus placebo. The CDR3 loop reads CAISEHTGELFF. The CDR3 nucleotides read TGTGCCATCAGTGAGCACACCGGGGAGCTGTTTTTT.